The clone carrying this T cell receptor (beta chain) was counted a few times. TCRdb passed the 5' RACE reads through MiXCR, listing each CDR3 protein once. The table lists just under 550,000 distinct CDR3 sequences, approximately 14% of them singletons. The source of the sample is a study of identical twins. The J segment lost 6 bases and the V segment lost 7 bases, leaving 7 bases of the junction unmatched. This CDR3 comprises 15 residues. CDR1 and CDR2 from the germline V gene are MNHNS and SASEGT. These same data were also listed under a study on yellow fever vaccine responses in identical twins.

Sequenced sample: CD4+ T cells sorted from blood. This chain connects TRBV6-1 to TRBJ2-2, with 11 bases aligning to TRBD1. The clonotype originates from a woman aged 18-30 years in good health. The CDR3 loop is CASISGQGAAGELFF. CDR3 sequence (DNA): TGTGCCAGCATAAGTGGACAGGGGGCGGCCGGGGAGCTGTTTTTT.